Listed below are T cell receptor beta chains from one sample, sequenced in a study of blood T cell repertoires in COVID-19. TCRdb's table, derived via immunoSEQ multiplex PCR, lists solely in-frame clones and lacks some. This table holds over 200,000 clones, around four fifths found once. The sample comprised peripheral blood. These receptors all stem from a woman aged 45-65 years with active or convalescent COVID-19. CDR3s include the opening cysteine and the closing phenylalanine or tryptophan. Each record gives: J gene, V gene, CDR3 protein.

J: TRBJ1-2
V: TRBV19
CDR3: CASKLGTVYGYTF

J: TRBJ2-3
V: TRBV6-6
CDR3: CASSSGGVGGTDTQYF

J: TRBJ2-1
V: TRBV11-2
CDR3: CASSLASGRADEQFF

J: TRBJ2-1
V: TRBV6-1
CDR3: CASSEARASGKFF

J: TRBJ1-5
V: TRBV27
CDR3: CASRESIRSQPQHF

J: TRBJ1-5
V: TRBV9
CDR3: CASSVGQGNQPQHF

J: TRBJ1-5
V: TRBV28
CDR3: CASSLLGQGTRNQPQHF

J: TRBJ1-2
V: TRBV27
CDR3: CASSNERGSDYGYTF

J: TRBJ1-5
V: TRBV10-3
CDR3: CAISESGGGRIQPQHF

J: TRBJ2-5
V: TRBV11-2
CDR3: CASSFTYGGPQETQYF

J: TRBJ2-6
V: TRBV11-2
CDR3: CASSSLQGYGANVLTF

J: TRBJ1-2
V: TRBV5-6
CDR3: CASSSGRGNYGYTF

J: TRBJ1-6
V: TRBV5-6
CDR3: CASSPPIPANSPLHF

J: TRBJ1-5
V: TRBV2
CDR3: CASRRGTGGQPQHF

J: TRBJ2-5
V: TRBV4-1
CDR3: CASSQVPGTRRETQYF

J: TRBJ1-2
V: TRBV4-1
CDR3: CASSQEVAGSGGYTF

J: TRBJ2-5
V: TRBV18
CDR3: CASSFSAGVETQYF

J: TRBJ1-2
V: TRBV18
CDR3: CASSPGGTGANYGYTF

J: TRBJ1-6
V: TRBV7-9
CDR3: CASSSRTGENSPLHF

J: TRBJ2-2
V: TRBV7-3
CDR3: CASSPDRGGELFF

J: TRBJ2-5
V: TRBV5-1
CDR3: CASSPVGTGGETQYF

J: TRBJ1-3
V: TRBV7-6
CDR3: CASSLMVSNGNTIYF